This is a list of T cell receptor beta chains from one sample in a study of metastatic and nonmetastatic thyroid tumors. TCRdb ran MiXCR on the PCR reads. The sample has 23,000 or so clones, approximately 25% seen once. Sequenced: tumor tissue. The receptors originated from a female donor with papillary thyroid cancer or a benign thyroid nodule (not recorded which). Some clones in this sample may be carry-over from other donors' samples. Each CDR3 is given with its conserved first and last residue. Each record gives: V gene, clone size, J gene, D gene, CDR3 DNA, CDR3 protein. D genes are given only for firm matches. Size values are once, few and many counts, or a class for expanded clones, and some rows have none.

>TRBV12-3/TRBV12-4|many|TRBJ1-2|TRBD1
TGTGCCACCAGATTCGGGACAGGGGAGGTAAACTATGGCTACACCTTC
CATRFGTGEVNYGYTF
>TRBV11-2|NA|TRBJ1-1|TRBD1
TGTGCTATTACCTTCGGGGACAGGGGGAACACTGAAGCTTTCTTT
CAITFGDRGNTEAFF
>TRBV24-1|medium-sized|TRBJ2-7|NA
TGTGCCACCAGTGATTCCCAGGGTACCGAGCAGTACTTC
CATSDSQGTEQYF
>TRBV9|NA|TRBJ2-2|NA
TGTGCCAGCAGCGTAGACGACCGAAGTTTCGCCGGGGAGCTGTTTTTT
CASSVDDRSFAGELFF
>TRBV9|many|TRBJ2-6|NA
TGTGCCAGCAGCGTAGCTCCCCTCGGGGCCAACGTCCTGACTTTC
CASSVAPLGANVLTF
>TRBV20-1|many|TRBJ2-7|TRBD1
TGCAGTGCTAGAGATGGACAGGGGGTCGACTACGAGCAGTACTTC
CSARDGQGVDYEQYF
>TRBV25-1|few|TRBJ2-2|TRBD1
TGTGCCATCAGGGGGACATGTCAATTTTCGAACACCGGGGAGCTGTTTTTT
CAIRGTCQFSNTGELFF
>TRBV20-1|NA|TRBJ2-2|NA
TGCAGTGCCTCAGGGATATGCGACACCGGGGAGCTGTTTTTT
CSASGICDTGELFF
>TRBV3-1|many|TRBJ2-7|TRBD2
TGTGCCAGCAGCCTAGCGGGGGGATCCTACGAGCAGTACTTC
CASSLAGGSYEQYF
>TRBV6-1|few|TRBJ2-7|TRBD2
TGTGCCAGCAGTTTTGCGGGAGGAATGTACGAGCAGTACTTC
CASSFAGGMYEQYF
>TRBV18|many|TRBJ1-2|NA
TGTGCCAGCTCACCACCCGCGGGGGCTAACTATGGCTACACCTTC
CASSPPAGANYGYTF
>TRBV28|NA|TRBJ2-5|TRBD1
TGTGCCAGCAGAGAAGACAGGGGGTCGGGGACCCAGTACTTC
CASREDRGSGTQYF
>TRBV10-3|many|TRBJ2-7|NA
TGTGCCATCAGTGAAAACCTGGGACTCACCGTTAGCCACGAGCAGTACTTC
CAISENLGLTVSHEQYF
>TRBV30|NA|TRBJ2-7|NA
TGTGCCTTCAACGGCTGGGAATATGCCTACGAGCAGTACTTC
CAFNGWEYAYEQYF
>TRBV4-1|many|TRBJ1-6|NA
TGCGCCAGCAGCCAAGAACCGGGGGTCCTTAATTCACCCCTCCACTTT
CASSQEPGVLNSPLHF
>TRBV20-1|many|TRBJ1-4|TRBD1
TGCAGTGCTAGGGACAGGGGGCTCGGTGAAAAACTGTTTTTT
CSARDRGLGEKLFF
>TRBV6-2/TRBV6-3|medium-sized|TRBJ2-7|NA
TGTGCCAGCAGTCGAGGCGGGACAGTCAACGAGCAGTACTTC
CASSRGGTVNEQYF
>TRBV5-4|NA|TRBJ2-5|TRBD1
TGTGCCAGCACCGTAGGAGGACAGGGAGAGACCCAGTACTTC
CASTVGGQGETQYF
>TRBV28|few|TRBJ2-3|NA
TGTGCCAGCAGTTTTCTTCAAGGGGCTATCACAGATACACAGTATTTT
CASSFLQGAITDTQYF
>TRBV5-1|medium-sized|TRBJ1-2|NA
TGCGCCAGCAGCTTGGGGCTCGCGCAAGCCGGATATGGCTACACCTTC
CASSLGLAQAGYGYTF
>TRBV5-4|many|TRBJ1-6|TRBD1
TGTGCCAGCAGCTACAGGGGTTCTAATTCACCCCTCCACTTT
CASSYRGSNSPLHF
>TRBV6-2/TRBV6-3|few|TRBJ1-1|NA
TGTGCCAGCACCCCGTCTGTGTACACTGAAGCTTTCTTT
CASTPSVYTEAFF
>TRBV20-1|many|TRBJ2-5|NA
TGCAGTGCGACCCTAGCTTACCAAGGGACCCAGTACTTC
CSATLAYQGTQYF
>TRBV6-6|NA|TRBJ2-7|NA
TGTGCCAGCAGTTACAGGGATAGCCTGCACTACGAGCAGTACTTC
CASSYRDSLHYEQYF
>TRBV6-1|few|TRBJ2-2|NA
TGTGTCATCCTCCGCAGTGTCTTGGTAAACACCGGGGAGCTGTTTTTT
CVILRSVLVNTGELFF
>TRBV2|many|TRBJ2-2|TRBD2
TGTGCCAGCAGTGAAGGGCGCGGGGGAAACACCGGGGAGCTGTTTTTT
CASSEGRGGNTGELFF
>TRBV6-2/TRBV6-3|many|TRBJ2-7|TRBD2
TGTGCCAGCAGCGTCGGACTAGCGGTTTACGAGCAGTACTTC
CASSVGLAVYEQYF
>TRBV6-5|NA|TRBJ1-5|TRBD1
TGTGCCAGCAGTTACTACACCGGTACAGGGGGACAGCCCCAGCATTTT
CASSYYTGTGGQPQHF
>TRBV11-2|NA|TRBJ1-2|NA
TGTGCCAGCAGCCTAGGCCAGAGCAACTATGGCTACACCTTC
CASSLGQSNYGYTF
>TRBV5-6|NA|TRBJ2-2|TRBD1
TGTGCCAGCAGCCTGAGTTTACAGGGGGCGCTGGGCCCCGGGGAGCTGTTTTTT
CASSLSLQGALGPGELFF
>TRBV10-2|NA|TRBJ2-2|TRBD2
TGCGCCAGCAGTAGCGAGGGACTAGCGCTAGACACCGGGGAGCTGTTTTTT
CASSSEGLALDTGELFF
>TRBV6-2/TRBV6-3|medium-sized|TRBJ1-2|TRBD1
TGTGCCAGCAGTGGACAGGGAAGTGGCTACACCTTC
CASSGQGSGYTF
>TRBV29-1|many|TRBJ1-2|NA
TGCAGCGTTGAACCGGGCGCGGGAGATGGCTACACCTTC
CSVEPGAGDGYTF
>TRBV7-2|NA|TRBJ2-1|NA
TGTGCCAGCAGCCCGGGGCGTGGTGACAATGAGCAGTTCTTC
CASSPGRGDNEQFF
>TRBV6-1|many|TRBJ1-2|TRBD1
TGTGCCAGCAGTTCCGACAGGGGGTCCGGTGGCTACACCTTC
CASSSDRGSGGYTF
>TRBV20-1|NA|TRBJ2-7|TRBD2
TGCAGTTCTTGGACTAGCGGGGGGGACGAGCAGTACTTC
CSSWTSGGDEQYF
>TRBV6-5|NA|TRBJ2-1|NA
TGTGCCAGCAGTTACTATAGAGGGGGGGCCGGTGAGAAGTTCTTC
CASSYYRGGAGEKFF
>TRBV6-1|NA|TRBJ1-6|NA
TGTGCCAGCAGTGAACCCCCAGACTATAATTCACCCCTCCACTTT
CASSEPPDYNSPLHF
>TRBV20-1|many|TRBJ2-6|TRBD1
TGCAGTGCAAAGAGGGACAGCTTCTCTGGGGCCAACGTCCTGACTTTC
CSAKRDSFSGANVLTF
>TRBV19|medium-sized|TRBJ1-1|NA
TGTGCCAGTAGTAGAGACAGGAACACTGAAGCTTTCTTT
CASSRDRNTEAFF
>TRBV24-1|few|TRBJ1-2|NA
TGTGCCAGCTCAGGACGTCTTGGCTACACCTTC
CASSGRLGYTF
>TRBV7-8|NA|TRBJ2-7|NA
TGTGCCAGCAGCCCCCCCATACAGGTTAGCGAGCAGTACTTC
CASSPPIQVSEQYF
>TRBV6-2/TRBV6-3|many|TRBJ2-3|TRBD2
TGTGCCAGCAGTTACTCCTTTCCTAGCGGGGGCCCAACTAGCACAGATACGCAGTATTTT
CASSYSFPSGGPTSTDTQYF
>TRBV6-1|few|TRBJ2-6|NA
TGTGCCAGCAGTTCCCCTGGAGGTACTGGGGCCAACGTCCTGACTTTC
CASSSPGGTGANVLTF
>TRBV5-1|NA|TRBJ2-5|TRBD1
TGCGCCAGCAGCCCCGGGACAGGGGTTCGGGAGACCCAGTACTTC
CASSPGTGVRETQYF